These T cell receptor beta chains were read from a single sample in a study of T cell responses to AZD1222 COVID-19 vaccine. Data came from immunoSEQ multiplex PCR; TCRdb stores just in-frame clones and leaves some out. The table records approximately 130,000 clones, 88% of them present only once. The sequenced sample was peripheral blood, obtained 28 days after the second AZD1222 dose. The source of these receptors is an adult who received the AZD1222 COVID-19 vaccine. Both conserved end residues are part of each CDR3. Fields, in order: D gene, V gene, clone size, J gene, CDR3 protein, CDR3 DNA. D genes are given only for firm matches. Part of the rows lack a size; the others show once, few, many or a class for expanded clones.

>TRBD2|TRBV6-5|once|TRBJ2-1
CASSYKREGQHEQFF
TGTGCCAGCAGTTACAAGCGGGAGGGCCAACATGAGCAGTTCTTC
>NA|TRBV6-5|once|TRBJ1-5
CAIMDRGGNQPQHF
TGTGCCATCATGGATCGGGGGGGCAATCAGCCCCAGCATTTT
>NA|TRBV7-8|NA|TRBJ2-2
CASSLNTWARDTGELFF
TGTGCCAGCAGCTTAAACACATGGGCCCGGGACACCGGGGAGCTGTTTTTT
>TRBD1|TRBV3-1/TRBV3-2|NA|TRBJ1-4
CASSQTTGYNEKLFF
TGTGCCAGCAGCCAGACGACAGGGTACAATGAAAAACTGTTTTTT
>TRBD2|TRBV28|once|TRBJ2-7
CASSQPWTSAGYEQYF
TGTGCCAGCAGTCAGCCATGGACTAGCGCGGGCTACGAGCAGTACTTC
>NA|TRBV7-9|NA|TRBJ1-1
CASSLERGTEDTEAFF
TGTGCCAGCAGCTTAGAGCGGGGGACGGAGGACACTGAAGCTTTCTTT
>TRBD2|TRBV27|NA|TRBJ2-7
CASTNGGEPREQYF
TGTGCCAGCACCAATGGGGGGGAACCCCGCGAGCAGTACTTC
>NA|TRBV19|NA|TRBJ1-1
CASSPSEGGVRNTEAFF
TGTGCCAGTAGTCCCTCGGAGGGGGGGGTCAGAAACACTGAAGCTTTCTTT
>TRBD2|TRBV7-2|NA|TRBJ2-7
CASSFLAGAPYEQYF
TGTGCCAGCAGCTTTCTAGCGGGAGCGCCCTACGAGCAGTACTTC
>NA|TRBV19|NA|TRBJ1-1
CASSIAPSGAGNTEAFF
TGTGCCAGTAGTATAGCCCCATCGGGAGCAGGGAACACTGAAGCTTTCTTT
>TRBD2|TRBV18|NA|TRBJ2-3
CASSPRGNGGARTDTQYF
TGTGCCAGCTCACCTCGGGGAAACGGGGGGGCCAGAACAGATACGCAGTATTTT
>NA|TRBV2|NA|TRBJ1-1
CASRRDTEAFF
TGTGCCAGCAGGCGGGACACTGAAGCTTTCTTT
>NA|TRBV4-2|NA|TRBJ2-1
CASSQVVAGSYNEQFF
TGTGCCAGCAGCCAAGTAGTCGCAGGATCATACAATGAGCAGTTCTTC